This T cell receptor beta chain was obtained from a study of response to subunit inactivated influenza vaccine. Each CDR3 protein gets one entry after TCRdb re-called the RT-PCR reads with MiXCR. The sample contains hundreds of thousands of distinct CDR3 sequences, around a sixth of which appear only once. The CDR3 runs 17 residues. Deletions cut 4 bases from V and 8 bases from J, with 24 bases between. Per germline, CDR1 SEHNR and CDR2 FQNEAQ (reference sequence). This sample comprised PBMCs from blood, obtained less than 13 days after vaccination. This receptor was taken from a man between 50 and 59 years old who received an inactivated influenza vaccine. The J gene is TRBJ2-1, the V gene TRBV7-9, with a tentative D call TRBD1 (5 bases). CDR3 residues: CASSSPFGAKVSDEQFF. In DNA form, the CDR3 reads TGTGCCAGCAGCTCCCCTTTTGGGGCTAAGGTTTCGGATGAGCAGTTCTTC.